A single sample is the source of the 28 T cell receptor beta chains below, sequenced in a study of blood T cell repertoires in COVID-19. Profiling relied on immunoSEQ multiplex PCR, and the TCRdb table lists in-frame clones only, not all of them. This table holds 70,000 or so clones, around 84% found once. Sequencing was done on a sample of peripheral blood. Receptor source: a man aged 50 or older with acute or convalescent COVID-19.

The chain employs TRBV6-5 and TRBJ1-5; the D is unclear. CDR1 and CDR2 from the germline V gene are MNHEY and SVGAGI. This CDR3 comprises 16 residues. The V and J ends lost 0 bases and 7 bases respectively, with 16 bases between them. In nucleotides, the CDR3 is TGTGCCAGCAGTTACTCGAGTCGCGGGGTTGGACAGCCCCAGCATTTT. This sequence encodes CASSYSSRGVGQPQHF.

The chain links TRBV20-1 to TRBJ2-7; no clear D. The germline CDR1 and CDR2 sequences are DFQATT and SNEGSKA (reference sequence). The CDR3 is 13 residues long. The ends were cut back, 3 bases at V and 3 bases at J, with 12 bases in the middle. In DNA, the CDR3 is TGCAGTGCTAGTGCTGGCAGGCGCTACGAGCAGTACTTC. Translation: CSASAGRRYEQYF.

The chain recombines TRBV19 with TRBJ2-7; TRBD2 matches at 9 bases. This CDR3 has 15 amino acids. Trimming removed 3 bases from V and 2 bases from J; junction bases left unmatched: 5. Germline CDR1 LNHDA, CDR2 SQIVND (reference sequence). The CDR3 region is CASSMTSGRTYEQYF. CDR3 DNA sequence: TGTGCCAGTAGTATGACCAGCGGGAGGACCTACGAGCAGTACTTC.

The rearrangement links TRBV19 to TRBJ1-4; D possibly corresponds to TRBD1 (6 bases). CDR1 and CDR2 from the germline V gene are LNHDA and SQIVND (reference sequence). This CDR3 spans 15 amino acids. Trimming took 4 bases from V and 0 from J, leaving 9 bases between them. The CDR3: CASSTGTTTNEKLFF. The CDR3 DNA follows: TGTGCCAGTAGTACCGGGACAACAACTAATGAAAAACTGTTTTTT.

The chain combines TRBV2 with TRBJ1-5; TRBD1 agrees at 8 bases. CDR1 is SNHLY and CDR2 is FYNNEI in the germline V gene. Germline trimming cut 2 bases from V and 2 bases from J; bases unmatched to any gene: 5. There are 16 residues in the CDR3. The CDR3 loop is CASSESVGQGNQPQHF. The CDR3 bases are TGTGCCAGCAGTGAAAGTGTGGGACAGGGCAATCAGCCCCAGCATTTT.

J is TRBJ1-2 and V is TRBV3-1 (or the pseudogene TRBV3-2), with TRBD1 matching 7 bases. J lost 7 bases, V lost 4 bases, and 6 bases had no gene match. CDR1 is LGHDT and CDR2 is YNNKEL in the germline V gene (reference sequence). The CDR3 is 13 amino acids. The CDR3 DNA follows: TGTGCCAGCAGCCCCGGACAGGACGGTGGCTACACCTTC. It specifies CASSPGQDGGYTF.

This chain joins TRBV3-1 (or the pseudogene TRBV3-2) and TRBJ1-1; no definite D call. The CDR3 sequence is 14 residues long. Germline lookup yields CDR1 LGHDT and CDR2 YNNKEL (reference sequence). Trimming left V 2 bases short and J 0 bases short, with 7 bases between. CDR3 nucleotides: TGTGCCAGCAGCCAACGAGAAATGAACACTGAAGCTTTCTTT. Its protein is CASSQREMNTEAFF.

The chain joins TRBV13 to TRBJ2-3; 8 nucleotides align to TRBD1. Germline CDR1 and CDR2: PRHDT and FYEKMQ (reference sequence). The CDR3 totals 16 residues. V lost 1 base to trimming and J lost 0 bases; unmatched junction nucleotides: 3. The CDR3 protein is CASSLVGTGSTDTQYF. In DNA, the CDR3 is TGTGCCAGCAGCTTAGTTGGGACAGGCAGCACAGATACGCAGTATTTT.

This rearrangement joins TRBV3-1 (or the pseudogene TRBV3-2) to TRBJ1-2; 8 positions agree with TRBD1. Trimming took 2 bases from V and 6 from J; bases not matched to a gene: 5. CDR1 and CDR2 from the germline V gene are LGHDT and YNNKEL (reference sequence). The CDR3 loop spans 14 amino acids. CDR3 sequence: CASSQPGTGDGYTF. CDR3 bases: TGTGCCAGCAGCCAACCTGGGACAGGCGATGGCTACACCTTC.

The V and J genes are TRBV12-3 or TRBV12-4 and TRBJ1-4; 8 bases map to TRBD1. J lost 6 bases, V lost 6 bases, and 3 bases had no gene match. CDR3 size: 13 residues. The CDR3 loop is CASSRGRDEKLFF. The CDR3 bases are TGTGCCAGCAGCAGGGGGCGCGATGAAAAACTGTTTTTT.

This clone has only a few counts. In nucleotides, the CDR3 is TGCGCCAGCAGTTCAGGGAACCTAGCCAAAAACATTCAGTACTTC. The encoded protein is CASSSGNLAKNIQYF. The gene calls are TRBV5-1 and TRBJ2-4; tentatively, D is TRBD1 (5 bases). The V end lost 5 bases, the J end lost 0 bases, and 12 bases lay between the germline ends. Germline CDR1 SGHRS, CDR2 YFSETQ. CDR3 length: 15 amino acids.

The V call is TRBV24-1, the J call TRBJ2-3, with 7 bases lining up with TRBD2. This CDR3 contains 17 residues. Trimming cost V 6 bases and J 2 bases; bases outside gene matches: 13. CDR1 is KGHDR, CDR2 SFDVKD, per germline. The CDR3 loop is CATSTSLAVEDTDTQYF. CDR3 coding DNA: TGTGCCACCAGTACCTCCCTAGCGGTGGAGGACACAGATACGCAGTATTTT.

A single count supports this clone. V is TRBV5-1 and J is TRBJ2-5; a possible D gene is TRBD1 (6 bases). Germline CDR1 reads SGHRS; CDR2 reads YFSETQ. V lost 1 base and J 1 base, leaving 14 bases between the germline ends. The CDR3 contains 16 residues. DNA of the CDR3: TGCGCCAGCAGCTTGCTTATGACAGGCGGCCAAGAGACCCAGTACTTC. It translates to CASSLLMTGGQETQYF.

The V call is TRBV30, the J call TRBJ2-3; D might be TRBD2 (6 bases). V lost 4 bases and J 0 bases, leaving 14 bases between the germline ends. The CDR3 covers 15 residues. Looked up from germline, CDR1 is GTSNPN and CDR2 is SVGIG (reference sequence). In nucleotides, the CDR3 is TGTGCCTGGACCCAGGAGGGACCGAGCACAGATACGCAGTATTTT. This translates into CAWTQEGPSTDTQYF.

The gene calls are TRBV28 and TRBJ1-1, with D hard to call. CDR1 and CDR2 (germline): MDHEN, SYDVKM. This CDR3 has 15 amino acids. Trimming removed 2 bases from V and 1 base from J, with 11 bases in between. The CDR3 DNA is TGTGCCAGCAGTTTACCCCCGACGGGGAACACTGAAGCTTTCTTT. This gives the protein CASSLPPTGNTEAFF.

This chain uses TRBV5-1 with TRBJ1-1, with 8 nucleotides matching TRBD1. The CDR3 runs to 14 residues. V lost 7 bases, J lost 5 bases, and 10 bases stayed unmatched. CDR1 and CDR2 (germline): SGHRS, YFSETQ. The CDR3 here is CASAQGALSTEAFF. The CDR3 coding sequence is TGCGCCAGCGCGCAGGGGGCGTTATCGACTGAAGCTTTCTTT.

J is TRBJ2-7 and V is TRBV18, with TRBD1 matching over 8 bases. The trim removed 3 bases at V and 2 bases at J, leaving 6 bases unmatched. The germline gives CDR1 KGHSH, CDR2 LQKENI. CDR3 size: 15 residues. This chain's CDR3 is CASSPRQGIAYEQYF. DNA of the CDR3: TGTGCCAGCTCACCCAGACAGGGGATTGCCTACGAGCAGTACTTC.

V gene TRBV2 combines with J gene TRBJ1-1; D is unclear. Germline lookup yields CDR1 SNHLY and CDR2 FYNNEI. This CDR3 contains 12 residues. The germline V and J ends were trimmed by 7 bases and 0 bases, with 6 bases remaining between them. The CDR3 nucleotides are TGTGCCAGCATAGTGCTGAACACTGAAGCTTTCTTT. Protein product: CASIVLNTEAFF.

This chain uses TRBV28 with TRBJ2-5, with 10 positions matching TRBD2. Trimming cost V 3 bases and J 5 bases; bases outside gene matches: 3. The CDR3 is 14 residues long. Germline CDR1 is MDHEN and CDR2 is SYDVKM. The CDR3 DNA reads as TGTGCCAGCAGTTTGGCTAGCGGGAGCGAGACCCAGTACTTC. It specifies CASSLASGSETQYF.

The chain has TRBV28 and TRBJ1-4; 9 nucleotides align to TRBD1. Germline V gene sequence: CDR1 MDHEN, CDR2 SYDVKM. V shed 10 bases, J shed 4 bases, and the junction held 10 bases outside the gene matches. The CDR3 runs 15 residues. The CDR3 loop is CAILANRGRNEKLFF. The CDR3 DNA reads TGTGCCATCCTAGCGAACAGGGGGCGTAATGAAAAACTGTTTTTT.

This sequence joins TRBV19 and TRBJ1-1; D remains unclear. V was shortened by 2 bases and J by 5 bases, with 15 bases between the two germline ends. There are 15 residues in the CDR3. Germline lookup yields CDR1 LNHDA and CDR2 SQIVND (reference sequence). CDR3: CASSISRVVRTEAFF. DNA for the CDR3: TGTGCCAGTAGTATATCCCGGGTCGTACGAACTGAAGCTTTCTTT. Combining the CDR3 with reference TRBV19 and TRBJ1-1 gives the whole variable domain DGGITQSPKYLFRKEGQNVTLSCEQNLNHDAMYWYRQDPGQGLRLIYYSQIVNDFQKGDIAEGYSVSREKKESFPLTVTSAQKNPTAFYLCASSISRVVRTEAFFGQGTRLTVV.

CDR3 region: CSVLTGVNTGELFF. Here the CDR3 DNA reads TGCAGCGTTCTAACAGGGGTGAACACCGGGGAGCTGTTTTTT. This sequence joins TRBV29-1 and TRBJ2-2; TRBD1 aligns across 7 bases. Germline CDR1 is SQVTM and CDR2 is ANQGSEA. CDR3 length: 14 residues. V shed 5 bases and J 1 base; nucleotides not matched to a gene: 4.

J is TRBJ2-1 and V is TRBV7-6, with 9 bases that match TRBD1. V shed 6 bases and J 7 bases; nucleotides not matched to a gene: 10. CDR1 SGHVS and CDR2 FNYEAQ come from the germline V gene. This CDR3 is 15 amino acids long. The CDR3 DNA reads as TGTGCCAGCAGTTCCGGGACAGGGTGGAGGAATGAGCAGTTCTTC. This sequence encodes CASSSGTGWRNEQFF.

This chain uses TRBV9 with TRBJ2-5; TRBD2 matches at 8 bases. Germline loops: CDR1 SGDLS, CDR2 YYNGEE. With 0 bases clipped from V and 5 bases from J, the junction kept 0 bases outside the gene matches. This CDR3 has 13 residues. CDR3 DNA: TGTGCCAGCAGCGTAGCGGGGGGGGAGACCCAGTACTTC. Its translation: CASSVAGGETQYF.

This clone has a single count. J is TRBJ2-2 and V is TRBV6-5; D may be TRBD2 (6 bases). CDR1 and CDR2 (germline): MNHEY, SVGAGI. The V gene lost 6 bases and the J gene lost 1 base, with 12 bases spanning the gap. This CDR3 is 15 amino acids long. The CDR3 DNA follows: TGTGCCAGCAGAATCGGGACTCTGAACACCGGGGAGCTGTTTTTT. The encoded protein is CASRIGTLNTGELFF.

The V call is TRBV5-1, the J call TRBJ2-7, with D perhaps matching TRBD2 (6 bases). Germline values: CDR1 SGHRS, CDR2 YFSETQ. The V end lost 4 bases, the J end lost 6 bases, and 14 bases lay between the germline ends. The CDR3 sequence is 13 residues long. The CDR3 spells CASSPGTSGEQYF. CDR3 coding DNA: TGCGCCAGCAGCCCTGGGACTTCCGGCGAGCAGTACTTC. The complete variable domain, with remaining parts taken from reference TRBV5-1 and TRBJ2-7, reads KAGVTQTPRYLIKTRGQQVTLSCSPISGHRSVSWYQQTPGQGLQFLFEYFSETQRNKGNFPGRFSGRQFSNSRSEMNVSTLELGDSALYLCASSPGTSGEQYFGPGTRLTVT.

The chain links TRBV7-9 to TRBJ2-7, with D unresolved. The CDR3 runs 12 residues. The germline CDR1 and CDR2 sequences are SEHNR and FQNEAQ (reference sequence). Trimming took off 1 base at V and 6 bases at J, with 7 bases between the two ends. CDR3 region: CASSLGVTEQYF. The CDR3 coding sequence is TGTGCCAGCAGCTTAGGAGTAACCGAGCAGTACTTC.

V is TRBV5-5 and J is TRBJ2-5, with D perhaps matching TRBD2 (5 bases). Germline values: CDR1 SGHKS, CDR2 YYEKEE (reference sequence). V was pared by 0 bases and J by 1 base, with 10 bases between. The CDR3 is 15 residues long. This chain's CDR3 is CASSLDVATQETQYF. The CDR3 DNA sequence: TGTGCCAGCAGCTTGGACGTAGCGACCCAAGAGACCCAGTACTTC. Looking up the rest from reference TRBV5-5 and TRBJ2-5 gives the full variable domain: DAGVTQSPTHLIKTRGQQVTLRCSPISGHKSVSWYQQVLGQGPQFIFQYYEKEERGRGNFPDRFSARQFPNYSSELNVNALLLGDSALYLCASSLDVATQETQYFGPGTRLLVL.